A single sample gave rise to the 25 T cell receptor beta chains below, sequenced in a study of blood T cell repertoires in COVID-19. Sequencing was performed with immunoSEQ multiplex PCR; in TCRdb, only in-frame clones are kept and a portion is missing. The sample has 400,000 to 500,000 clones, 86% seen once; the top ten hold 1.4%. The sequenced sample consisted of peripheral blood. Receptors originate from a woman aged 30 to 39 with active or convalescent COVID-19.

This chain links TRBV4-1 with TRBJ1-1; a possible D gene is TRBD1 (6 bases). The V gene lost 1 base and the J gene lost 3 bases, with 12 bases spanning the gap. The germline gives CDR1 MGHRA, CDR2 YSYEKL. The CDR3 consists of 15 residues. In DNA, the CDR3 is TGCGCCAGCAGCCAAGCTGCAGGGGCGGACACTGAAGCTTTCTTT. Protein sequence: CASSQAAGADTEAFF.

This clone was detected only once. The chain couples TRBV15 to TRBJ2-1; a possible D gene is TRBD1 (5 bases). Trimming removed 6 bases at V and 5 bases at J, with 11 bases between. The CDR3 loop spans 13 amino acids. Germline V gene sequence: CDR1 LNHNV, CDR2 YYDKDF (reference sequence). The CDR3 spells CATRERGDNEQFF. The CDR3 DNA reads TGTGCCACCAGAGAAAGGGGTGACAATGAGCAGTTCTTC.

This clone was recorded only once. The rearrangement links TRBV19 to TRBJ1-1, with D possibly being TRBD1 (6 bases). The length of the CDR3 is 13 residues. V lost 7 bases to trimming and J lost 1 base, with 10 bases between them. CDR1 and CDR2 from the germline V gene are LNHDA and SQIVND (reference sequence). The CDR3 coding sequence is TGTGCCAGTAACCGACAGGCGAACACTGAAGCTTTCTTT. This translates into CASNRQANTEAFF.

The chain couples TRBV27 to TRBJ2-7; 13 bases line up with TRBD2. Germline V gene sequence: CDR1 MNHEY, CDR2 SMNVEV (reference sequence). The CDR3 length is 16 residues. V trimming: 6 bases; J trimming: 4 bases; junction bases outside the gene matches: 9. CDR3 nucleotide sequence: TGTGCCAGCAGCCTCGGACTAGCGGGAGTCAAGTACGAGCAGTACTTC. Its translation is CASSLGLAGVKYEQYF.

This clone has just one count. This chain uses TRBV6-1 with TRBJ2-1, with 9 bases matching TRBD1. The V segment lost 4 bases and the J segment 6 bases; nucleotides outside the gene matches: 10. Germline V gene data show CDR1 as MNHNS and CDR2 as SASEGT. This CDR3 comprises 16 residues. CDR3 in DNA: TGTGCCAGCAGTGGAAAGGACAGGGGCCAGGGCAATGAGCAGTTCTTC. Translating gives CASSGKDRGQGNEQFF.

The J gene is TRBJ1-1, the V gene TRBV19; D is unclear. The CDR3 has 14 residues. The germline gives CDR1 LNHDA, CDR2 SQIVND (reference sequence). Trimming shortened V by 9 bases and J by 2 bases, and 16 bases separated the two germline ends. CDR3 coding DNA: TGTGCCAGCTCTTGGGTGGGCGCTAACACTGAAGCTTTCTTT. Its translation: CASSWVGANTEAFF.

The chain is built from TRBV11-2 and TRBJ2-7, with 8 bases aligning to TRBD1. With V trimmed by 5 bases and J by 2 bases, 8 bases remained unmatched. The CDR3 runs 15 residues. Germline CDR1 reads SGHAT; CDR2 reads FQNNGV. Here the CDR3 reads CASSRTGQATYEQYF. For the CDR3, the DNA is TGTGCCAGCAGCCGAACGGGACAGGCCACCTACGAGCAGTACTTC.

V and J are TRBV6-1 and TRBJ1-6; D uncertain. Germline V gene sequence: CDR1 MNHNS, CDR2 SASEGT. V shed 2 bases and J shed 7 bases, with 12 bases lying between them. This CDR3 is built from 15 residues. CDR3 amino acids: CASSELDGKNSPLHF. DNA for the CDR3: TGTGCCAGCAGTGAACTGGACGGGAAAAATTCACCCCTCCACTTT.

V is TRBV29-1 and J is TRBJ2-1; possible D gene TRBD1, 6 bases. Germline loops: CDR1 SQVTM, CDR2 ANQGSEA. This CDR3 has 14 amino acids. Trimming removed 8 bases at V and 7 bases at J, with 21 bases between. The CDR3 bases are TGCAGCTTCAGAAGGGGGAATTTGGGGAATGAGCAGTTCTTC. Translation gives CSFRRGNLGNEQFF.

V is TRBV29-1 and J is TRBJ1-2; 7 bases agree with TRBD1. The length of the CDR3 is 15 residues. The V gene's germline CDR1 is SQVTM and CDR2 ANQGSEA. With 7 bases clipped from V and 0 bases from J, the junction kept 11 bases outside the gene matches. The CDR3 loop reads CSAGSGGSPNYGYTF. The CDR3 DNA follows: TGCAGCGCCGGCTCAGGGGGATCCCCTAACTATGGCTACACCTTC.

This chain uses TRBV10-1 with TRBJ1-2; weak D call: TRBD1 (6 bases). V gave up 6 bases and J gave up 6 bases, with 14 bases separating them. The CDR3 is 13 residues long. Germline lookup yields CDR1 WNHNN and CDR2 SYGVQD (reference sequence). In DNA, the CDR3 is TGCGCCAGCAGCGATGGGGGCATCCATGGCTACACCTTC. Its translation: CASSDGGIHGYTF.

The CDR3 DNA follows: TGCGCCAGCAGTGGGCCGGGACTAGCGGGGGGCCCAGGGACCCAGTACTTC. Its translation is CASSGPGLAGGPGTQYF. This sequence joins TRBV10-1 and TRBJ2-5, with TRBD2 matching over 15 bases. V trimming: 4 bases; J trimming: 7 bases; junction bases outside the gene matches: 10. From germline, CDR1 is WNHNN and CDR2 SYGVQD (reference sequence). This CDR3 is 17 amino acids long.

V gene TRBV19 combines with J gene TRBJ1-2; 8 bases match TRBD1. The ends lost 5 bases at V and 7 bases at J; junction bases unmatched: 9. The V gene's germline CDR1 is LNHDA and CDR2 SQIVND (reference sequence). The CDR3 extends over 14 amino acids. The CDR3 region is CASSVDQGARGYTF. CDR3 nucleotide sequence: TGTGCCAGTAGTGTCGATCAGGGGGCGCGTGGCTACACCTTC.

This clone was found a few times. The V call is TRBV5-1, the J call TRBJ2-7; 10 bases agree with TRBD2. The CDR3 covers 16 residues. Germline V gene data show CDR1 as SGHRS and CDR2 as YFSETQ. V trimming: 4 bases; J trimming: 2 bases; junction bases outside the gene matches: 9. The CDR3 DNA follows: TGCGCCAGCAGCCCTGGTCTAGCGGGAGTTCCCTACGAGCAGTACTTC. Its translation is CASSPGLAGVPYEQYF.

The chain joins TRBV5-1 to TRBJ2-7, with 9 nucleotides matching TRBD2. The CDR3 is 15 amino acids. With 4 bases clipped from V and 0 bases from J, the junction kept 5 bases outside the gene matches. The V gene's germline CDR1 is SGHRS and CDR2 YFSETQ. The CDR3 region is CASSNKAGGSYEQYF. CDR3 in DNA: TGCGCCAGCAGCAACAAAGCGGGGGGCTCCTACGAGCAGTACTTC.

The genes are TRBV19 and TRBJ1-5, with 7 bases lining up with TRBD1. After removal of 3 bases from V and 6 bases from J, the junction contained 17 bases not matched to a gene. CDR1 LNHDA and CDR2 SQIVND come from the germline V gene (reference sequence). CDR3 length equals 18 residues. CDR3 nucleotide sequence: TGTGCCAGTAGTATTGACGGTACGGGAGCAGGGGGAAGTCAGCCCCAGCATTTT. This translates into CASSIDGTGAGGSQPQHF. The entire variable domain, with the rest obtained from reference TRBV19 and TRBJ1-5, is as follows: DGGITQSPKYLFRKEGQNVTLSCEQNLNHDAMYWYRQDPGQGLRLIYYSQIVNDFQKGDIAEGYSVSREKKESFPLTVTSAQKNPTAFYLCASSIDGTGAGGSQPQHFGDGTRLSIL.

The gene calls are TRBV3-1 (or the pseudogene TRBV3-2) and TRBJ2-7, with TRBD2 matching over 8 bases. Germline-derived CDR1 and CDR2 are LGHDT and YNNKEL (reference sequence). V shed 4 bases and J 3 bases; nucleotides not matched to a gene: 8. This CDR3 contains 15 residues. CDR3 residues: CASSLRDSGIYEQYF. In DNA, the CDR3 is TGTGCCAGCAGCCTACGTGATAGCGGGATCTACGAGCAGTACTTC.

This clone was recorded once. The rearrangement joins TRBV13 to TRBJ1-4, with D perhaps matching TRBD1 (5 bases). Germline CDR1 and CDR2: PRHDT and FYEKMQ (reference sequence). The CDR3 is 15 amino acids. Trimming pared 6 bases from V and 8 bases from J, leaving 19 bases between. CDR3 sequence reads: CASSSPTVAREKLFF. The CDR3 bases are TGTGCCAGCAGTTCACCGACAGTAGCCAGGGAAAAACTGTTTTTT.

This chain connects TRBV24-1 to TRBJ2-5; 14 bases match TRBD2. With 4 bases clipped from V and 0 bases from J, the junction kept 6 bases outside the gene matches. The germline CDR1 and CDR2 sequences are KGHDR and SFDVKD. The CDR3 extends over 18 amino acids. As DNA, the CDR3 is TGTGCCACCAGTGAAGGACTAGCGGGAGGTCTGTACCAAGAGACCCAGTACTTC. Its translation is CATSEGLAGGLYQETQYF.

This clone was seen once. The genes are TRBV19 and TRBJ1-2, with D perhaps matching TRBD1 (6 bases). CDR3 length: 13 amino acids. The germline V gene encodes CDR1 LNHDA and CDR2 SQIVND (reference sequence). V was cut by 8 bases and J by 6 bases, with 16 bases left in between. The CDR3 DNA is TGTGCCAGTCGCCCCCTGGGGGGGCATGGCTACACCTTC. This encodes CASRPLGGHGYTF.

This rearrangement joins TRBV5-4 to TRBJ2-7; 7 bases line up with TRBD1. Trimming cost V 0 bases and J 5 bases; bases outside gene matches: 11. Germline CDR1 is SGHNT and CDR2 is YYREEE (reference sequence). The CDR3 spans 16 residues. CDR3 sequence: CASSLAGNRGTHEQYF. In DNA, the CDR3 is TGTGCCAGCAGCTTGGCCGGGAACAGGGGTACCCACGAGCAGTACTTC.

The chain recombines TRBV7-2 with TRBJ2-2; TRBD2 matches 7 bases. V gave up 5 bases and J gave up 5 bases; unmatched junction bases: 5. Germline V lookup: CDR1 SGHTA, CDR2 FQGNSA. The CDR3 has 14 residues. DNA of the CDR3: TGTGCCAGCAGCGAGAGACTAGCTACCGGGGAGCTGTTTTTT. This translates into CASSERLATGELFF.

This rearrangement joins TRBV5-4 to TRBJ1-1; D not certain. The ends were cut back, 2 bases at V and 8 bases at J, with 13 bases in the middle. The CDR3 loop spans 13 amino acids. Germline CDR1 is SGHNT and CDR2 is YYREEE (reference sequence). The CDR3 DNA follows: TGTGCCAGCAGCTTTGAAAGCACTACCGAAGCTTTCTTT. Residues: CASSFESTTEAFF.

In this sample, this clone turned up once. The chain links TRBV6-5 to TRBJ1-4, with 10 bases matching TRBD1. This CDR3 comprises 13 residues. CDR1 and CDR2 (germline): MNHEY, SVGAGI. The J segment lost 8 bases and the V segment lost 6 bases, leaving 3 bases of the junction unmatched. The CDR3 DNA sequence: TGTGCCAGCAGGACAGGGGGCAAAGAAAAACTGTTTTTT. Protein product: CASRTGGKEKLFF.

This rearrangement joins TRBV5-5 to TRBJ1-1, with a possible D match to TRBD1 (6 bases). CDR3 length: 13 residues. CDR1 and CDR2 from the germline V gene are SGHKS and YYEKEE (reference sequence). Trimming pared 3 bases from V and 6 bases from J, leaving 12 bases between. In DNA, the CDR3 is TGTGCCAGCAGCTACAACAGGGTTCCTGAAGCTTTCTTT. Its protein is CASSYNRVPEAFF.